Listed here are 6 T cell receptor beta chains from one sample, sequenced in a study of T cell changes during pregnancy in multiple sclerosis. Clones were read by immunoSEQ multiplex PCR, and TCRdb kept only the in-frame ones, dropping some. Among around 30,000 clones listed, about 89% were seen once. The specimen comprised CD8+ T cells from peripheral blood mononuclear cells, sampled before pregnancy. These receptors were obtained from a female donor with multiple sclerosis, enrolled in a pregnancy study.

The chain links TRBV7-9 to TRBJ2-7; 8 nucleotides match TRBD2. Germline CDR1 SEHNR, CDR2 FQNEAQ (reference sequence). Trimming at V came to 5 bases and at J to 7 bases, leaving 13 bases not matched to a gene. The CDR3 has 15 residues. The CDR3 DNA reads TGTGCCAGCAGCCTCGGACTAGCCTTAATCGGGGAGCAGTACTTC. As protein: CASSLGLALIGEQYF.

The gene calls are TRBV7-2 and TRBJ1-1, with D unclear. The CDR3 spans 14 residues. Germline V CDR1 and CDR2: SGHTA, FQGNSA. The ends were cut back, 7 bases at V and 7 bases at J, with 19 bases in the middle. The DNA for the CDR3 is TGTGCCAGCAATCCCGAGGCAGCCGGCCTTGAAGCTTTCTTT. Its protein is CASNPEAAGLEAFF.

This chain connects TRBV5-6 to TRBJ2-7, with D perhaps TRBD2 (5 bases). Deletions cut 0 bases from V and 2 bases from J, with 21 bases between. The germline V gene encodes CDR1 SGHDT and CDR2 YYEEEE. This CDR3 has 18 residues. The CDR3 region is CASSLGGGWRRPTYEQYF. CDR3 nucleotide sequence: TGTGCCAGCAGCTTGGGCGGTGGGTGGAGGAGACCGACCTACGAGCAGTACTTC.

V gene TRBV27 combines with J gene TRBJ2-2; a possible D gene is TRBD1 (6 bases). The V end was cut by 4 bases, the J end by 3 bases, with 15 bases between. This CDR3 is 16 amino acids long. Germline CDR1 and CDR2: MNHEY and SMNVEV (reference sequence). The CDR3 bases are TGTGCCAGCAGTTCCAGGGGTTCGTTCTACACCGGGGAGCTGTTTTTT. Encoded protein: CASSSRGSFYTGELFF.

This sequence joins TRBV6-6 and TRBJ2-7; 9 bases are a match to TRBD1. The CDR3 sequence is 14 residues long. Germline assignment: CDR1 MNHNY and CDR2 SVGAGI (reference sequence). Germline trimming cut 6 bases from V and 3 bases from J; bases unmatched to any gene: 6. The CDR3 is CASSRDRVFYEQYF. CDR3 bases: TGTGCCAGCAGCCGGGACAGGGTATTCTACGAGCAGTACTTC.

The chain is built from TRBV11-3 and TRBJ2-7; D is perhaps TRBD2 (6 bases). V lost 5 bases to trimming and J lost 2 bases, with 13 bases between them. CDR1 is SGHNT and CDR2 is YENEEA in the germline V gene. The CDR3 extends over 14 amino acids. The CDR3 DNA follows: TGTGCCAGCAGCCCGGGACTCGGCACCTACGAGCAGTACTTC. Translation: CASSPGLGTYEQYF.